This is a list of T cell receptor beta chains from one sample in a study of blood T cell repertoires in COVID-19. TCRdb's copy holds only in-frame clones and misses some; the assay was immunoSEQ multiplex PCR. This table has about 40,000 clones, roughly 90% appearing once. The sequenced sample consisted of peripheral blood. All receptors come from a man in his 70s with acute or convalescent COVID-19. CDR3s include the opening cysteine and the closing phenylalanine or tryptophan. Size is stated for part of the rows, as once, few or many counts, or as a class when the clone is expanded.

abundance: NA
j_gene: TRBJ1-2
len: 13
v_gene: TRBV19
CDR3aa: CASGDDYQEGYTF

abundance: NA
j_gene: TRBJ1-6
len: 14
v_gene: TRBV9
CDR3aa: CASSAGQGSSPLHF

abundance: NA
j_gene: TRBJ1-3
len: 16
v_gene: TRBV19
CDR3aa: CASSTGQGKSGNTIYF

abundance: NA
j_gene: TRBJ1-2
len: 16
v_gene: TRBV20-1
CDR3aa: CSASPDRGRGQVGYTF

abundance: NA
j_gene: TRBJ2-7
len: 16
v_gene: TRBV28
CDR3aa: CASSSRIAGSSYEQYF

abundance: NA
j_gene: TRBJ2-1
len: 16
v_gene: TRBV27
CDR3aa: CASSRFHLAGTEEQFF

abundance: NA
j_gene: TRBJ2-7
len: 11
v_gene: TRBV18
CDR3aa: CASSPLNEQYF

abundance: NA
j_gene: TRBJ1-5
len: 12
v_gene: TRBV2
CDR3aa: CASSLEPQPQHF

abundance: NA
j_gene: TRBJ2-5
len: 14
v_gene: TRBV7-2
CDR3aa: CASSLVGGEETQYF

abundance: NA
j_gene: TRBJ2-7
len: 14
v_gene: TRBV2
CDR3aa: CASSRDYQNYEQYF

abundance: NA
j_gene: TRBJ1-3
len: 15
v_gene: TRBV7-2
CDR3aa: CASSWDRASGNTIYF

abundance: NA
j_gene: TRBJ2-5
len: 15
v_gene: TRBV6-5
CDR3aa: CASSYGTRGQETQYF

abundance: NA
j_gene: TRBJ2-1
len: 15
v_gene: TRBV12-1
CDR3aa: CASNETSAKGREQFF

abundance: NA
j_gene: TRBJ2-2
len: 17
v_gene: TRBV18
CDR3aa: CASSETSGRAATGELFF

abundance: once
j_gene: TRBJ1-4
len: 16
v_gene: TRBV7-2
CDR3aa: CASSLKAGTGTEKLFF

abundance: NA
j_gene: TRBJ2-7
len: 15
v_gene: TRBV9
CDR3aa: CASSGGTSGSHEQYF

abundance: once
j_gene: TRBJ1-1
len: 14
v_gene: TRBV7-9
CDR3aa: CASSLVEMGVEAFF

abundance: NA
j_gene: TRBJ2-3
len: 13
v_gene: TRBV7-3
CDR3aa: CASSVRGTDTQYF

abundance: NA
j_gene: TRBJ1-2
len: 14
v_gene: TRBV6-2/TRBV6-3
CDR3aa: CASSYSTLNYGYTF

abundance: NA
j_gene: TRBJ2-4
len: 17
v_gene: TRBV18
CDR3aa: CASSPPRDTLAKNIQYF

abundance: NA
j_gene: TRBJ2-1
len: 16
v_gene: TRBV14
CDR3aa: CASSPRTGTGYNEQFF

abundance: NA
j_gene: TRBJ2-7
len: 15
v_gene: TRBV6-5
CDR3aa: CASRRRTGTFYEQYF

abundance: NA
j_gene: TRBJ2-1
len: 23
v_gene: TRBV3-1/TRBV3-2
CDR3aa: CASSQEGPRTSGATNGSYNEQFF

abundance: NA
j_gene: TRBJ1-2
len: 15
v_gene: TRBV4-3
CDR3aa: CASSPARQGVYGYTF

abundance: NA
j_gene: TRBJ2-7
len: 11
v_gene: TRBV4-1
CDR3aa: CASTGGGEQYF

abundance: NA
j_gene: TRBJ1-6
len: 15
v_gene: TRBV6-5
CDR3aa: CASTLGQNNNSPLHF

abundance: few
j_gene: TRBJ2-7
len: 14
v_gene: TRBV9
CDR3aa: CASSVASGNSEQYF

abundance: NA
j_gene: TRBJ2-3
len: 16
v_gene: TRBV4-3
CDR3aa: CASSQDRAGGTDTQYF

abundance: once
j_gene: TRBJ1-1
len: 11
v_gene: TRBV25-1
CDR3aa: CASSGPTGAFF

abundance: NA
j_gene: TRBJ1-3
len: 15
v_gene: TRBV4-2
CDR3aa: CASSVPGGRGNTIYF

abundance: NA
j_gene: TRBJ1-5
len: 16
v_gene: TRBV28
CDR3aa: CASSPLDRGPNQPQHF

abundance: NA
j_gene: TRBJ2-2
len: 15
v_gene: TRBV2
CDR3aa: CASSLDTSFAGELFF

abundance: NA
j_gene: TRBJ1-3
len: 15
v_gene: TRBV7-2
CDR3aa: CASSLAYRGGNTIYF

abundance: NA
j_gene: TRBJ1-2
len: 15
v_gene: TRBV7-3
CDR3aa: CASSLTSAGYYGYTF

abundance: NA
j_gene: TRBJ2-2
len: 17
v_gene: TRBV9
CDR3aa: CASSQGLAGGDTGELFF

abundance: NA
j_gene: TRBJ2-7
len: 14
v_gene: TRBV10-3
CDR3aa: CAISEGANSYEQYF

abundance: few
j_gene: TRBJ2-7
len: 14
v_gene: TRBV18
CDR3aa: CASSPNKGGYEQYF

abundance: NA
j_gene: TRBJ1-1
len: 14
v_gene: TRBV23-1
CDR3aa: CASSHRELNTEAFF

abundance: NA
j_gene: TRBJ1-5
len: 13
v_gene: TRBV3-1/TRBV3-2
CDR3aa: CASSPTGYQPQHF

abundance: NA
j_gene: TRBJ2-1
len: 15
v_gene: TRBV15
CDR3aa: CATKVSGDSYNEQFF

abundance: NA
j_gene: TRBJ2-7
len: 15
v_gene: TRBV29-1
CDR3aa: CSVAGTSGNPYEQYF

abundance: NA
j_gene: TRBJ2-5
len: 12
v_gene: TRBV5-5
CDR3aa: CASSQQGATQYF

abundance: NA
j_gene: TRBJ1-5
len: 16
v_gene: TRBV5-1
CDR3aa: CASSPGSDRGNQPQHF

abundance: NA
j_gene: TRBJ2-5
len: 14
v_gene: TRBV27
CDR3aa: CASSFGTDEGTQYF

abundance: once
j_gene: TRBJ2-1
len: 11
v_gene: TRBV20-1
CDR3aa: CSGTWDNEQFF

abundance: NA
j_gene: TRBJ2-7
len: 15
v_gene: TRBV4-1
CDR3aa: CASSPRTTSSYEQYF

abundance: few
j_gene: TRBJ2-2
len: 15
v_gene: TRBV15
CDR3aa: CATSRDHEETGELFF

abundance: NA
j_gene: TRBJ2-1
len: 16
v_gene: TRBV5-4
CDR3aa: CASSLAAGGSYNEQFF

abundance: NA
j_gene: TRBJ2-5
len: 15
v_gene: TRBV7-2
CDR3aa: CASSRTGLNGETQYF

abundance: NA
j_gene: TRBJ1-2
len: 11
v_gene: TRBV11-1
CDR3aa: CASSFGYGYTF

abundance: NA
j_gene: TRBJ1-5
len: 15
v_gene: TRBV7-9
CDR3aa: CASSPRGNSNQPQHF

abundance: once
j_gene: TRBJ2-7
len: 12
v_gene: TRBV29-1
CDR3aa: CSTRGTEGEQYF

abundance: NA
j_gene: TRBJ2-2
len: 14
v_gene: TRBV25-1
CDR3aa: CASTGVTRDGELFF

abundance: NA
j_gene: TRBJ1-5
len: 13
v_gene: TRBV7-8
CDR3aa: CASSFGTGRPQHF

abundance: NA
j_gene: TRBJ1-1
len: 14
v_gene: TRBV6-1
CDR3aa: CASSETGVRTEAFF